Below are 21 T cell receptor beta chains sequenced from a single sample in a study of T cell responses to AZD1222 COVID-19 vaccine. Method: immunoSEQ multiplex PCR; TCRdb's copy keeps in-frame clones and lacks some. Found here are 95,000 to 110,000 clones, approximately 93% of them singletons; the top ten hold around 5%. The input for sequencing was peripheral blood, taken on day 0 of AZD1222 vaccination. The receptors come from an adult in good health.

V is TRBV5-1 and J is TRBJ1-2; possibly TRBD1 for D (5 bases). Germline loops: CDR1 SGHRS, CDR2 YFSETQ. The CDR3 covers 16 residues. Trimming shortened V by 4 bases and J by 6 bases, and 22 bases separated the two germline ends. The CDR3 region is CASSARESGGEDGYTF. The CDR3 DNA follows: TGCGCCAGCAGCGCCCGGGAGTCTGGGGGAGAGGATGGCTACACCTTC. The entire variable domain, with the rest obtained from reference TRBV5-1 and TRBJ1-2, is as follows: KAGVTQTPRYLIKTRGQQVTLSCSPISGHRSVSWYQQTPGQGLQFLFEYFSETQRNKGNFPGRFSGRQFSNSRSEMNVSTLELGDSALYLCASSARESGGEDGYTFGSGTRLTVV.

The chain joins TRBV5-4 to TRBJ2-7; D remains ambiguous. Germline V gene lookup returns CDR1 SGHNT and CDR2 YYREEE (reference sequence). V shed 9 bases and J shed 0 bases, with 13 bases lying between them. CDR3 length: 13 residues. Here the CDR3 reads CATTETGSYEQYF. The CDR3 DNA is TGTGCCACCACAGAGACGGGCTCCTACGAGCAGTACTTC.

The chain carries TRBV10-3 and TRBJ2-6; tentative D call: TRBD1 (6 bases). The germline V gene has CDR1 ENHRY and CDR2 SYGVKD. Between the trimmed V and J ends, which lost 4 bases and 2 bases, there was a span of 24 bases. This CDR3 has 20 residues. The CDR3, as DNA: TGTGCCATCAGTGTAGCGAGGCCAACAGGGTTAAGAGCTGGGGCCAACGTCCTGACTTTC. It specifies CAISVARPTGLRAGANVLTF.

This sequence joins TRBV28 and TRBJ2-1; D perhaps matches TRBD2 (6 bases). V gave up 5 bases and J gave up 3 bases, with 11 bases separating them. Germline CDR1 reads MDHEN; CDR2 reads SYDVKM. The CDR3 has 14 amino acids. The CDR3 reads CASSRGLGYNEQFF. The CDR3 DNA reads as TGTGCCAGCAGTCGGGGACTTGGCTACAATGAGCAGTTCTTC.

This chain uses TRBV12-3 or TRBV12-4 with TRBJ1-2; D is undetermined. Trimming stripped 3 bases from V and 7 bases from J, with 6 bases between. The CDR3 is 11 amino acids. Written as DNA, the CDR3 is TGTGCCAGCAGTTTCTCGGGTGGCTACACCTTC. Translated: CASSFSGGYTF.

The chain uses TRBV20-1 and TRBJ2-3; D remains ambiguous. CDR3 size: 11 residues. The germline CDR1 and CDR2 sequences are DFQATT and SNEGSKA (reference sequence). Trimming stripped 5 bases from V and 3 bases from J, with 6 bases between. CDR3 DNA: TGCAGTGCTCTGGGGACAGATACGCAGTATTTT. It yields the protein CSALGTDTQYF.

The V gene is TRBV15, the J gene TRBJ2-7, with 8 bases aligning to TRBD2. In germline, CDR1 is LNHNV, CDR2 YYDKDF (reference sequence). With 0 bases clipped from V and 9 bases from J, the junction kept 7 bases outside the gene matches. This CDR3 is 14 amino acids long. The CDR3 DNA sequence: TGTGCCACCAGCAGAGATTTTTCGACTAGCGCGCAGTACTTC. Its protein is CATSRDFSTSAQYF.

The chain has TRBV2 and TRBJ1-1, with TRBD1 matching over 9 bases. Germline V gene lookup returns CDR1 SNHLY and CDR2 FYNNEI. The junction had 6 bases not matched to a gene; V was cut back by 5 bases and J by 5 bases. This CDR3 has 14 residues. The CDR3 loop reads CASSSGQGSTEAFF. The DNA of the CDR3 is TGTGCCAGCAGTTCTGGACAGGGGTCGACTGAAGCTTTCTTT.

The CDR3 DNA reads as TGCGCCAGCAGCTTGGCGGCAGACACTAGTCACGTTTTGGATGAGCAGTTCTTC. Encoded protein: CASSLAADTSHVLDEQFF. The V gene is TRBV5-1, the J gene TRBJ2-1; possible D gene TRBD2, 5 bases. The germline V and J ends were trimmed by 0 bases and 8 bases, with 24 bases remaining between them. Germline loops: CDR1 SGHRS, CDR2 YFSETQ. This CDR3 is 18 amino acids long.

The chain's CDR3 is CASSRFGGSVWEQYF. CDR3 DNA sequence: TGTGCCAGCAGTCGGTTCGGGGGGAGTGTGTGGGAGCAGTACTTC. The gene calls are TRBV28 and TRBJ2-7, with TRBD2 matching over 7 bases. This CDR3 is built from 15 residues. Per the germline V gene, CDR1 is MDHEN and CDR2 is SYDVKM. The junction had 14 bases not matched to a gene; V was cut back by 5 bases and J by 7 bases.

J is TRBJ2-7 and V is TRBV19; the match to TRBD1 covers 7 bases. Germline CDR1 LNHDA, CDR2 SQIVND (reference sequence). This CDR3 has 15 residues. V was pared by 3 bases and J by 0 bases, with 5 bases of the junction left unmatched. The CDR3 protein is CASSMTTGSSYEQYF. CDR3 DNA: TGTGCCAGTAGTATGACGACAGGGAGCTCCTACGAGCAGTACTTC.

The V call is TRBV10-1, the J call TRBJ2-1; D unresolved. V lost 6 bases to trimming and J lost 4 bases, with 13 bases between them. Germline V CDR1 and CDR2: WNHNN, SYGVQD (reference sequence). The CDR3 runs 14 residues. CDR3 DNA: TGCGCCAGCAGCGGAAGGGCAGATTACAATGAGCAGTTCTTC. It codes for CASSGRADYNEQFF.

The chain uses TRBV20-1 and TRBJ2-5; 10 nucleotides align to TRBD2. J lost 5 bases, V lost 3 bases, and 0 bases had no gene match. This CDR3 contains 12 residues. Germline lookup yields CDR1 DFQATT and CDR2 SNEGSKA (reference sequence). In nucleotides, the CDR3 is TGCAGTGCTAGTAGCGGGAGGGAGACCCAGTACTTC. It is translated as CSASSGRETQYF.

The chain carries TRBV29-1 and TRBJ2-7, with D tentatively TRBD1 (6 bases). This CDR3 is 13 amino acids long. The germline gives CDR1 SQVTM, CDR2 ANQGSEA. Between the trimmed V and J ends, which lost 6 bases and 3 bases, there was a span of 15 bases. Here the CDR3 DNA reads TGCAGCGTCCGGAGTGGGGGCAACTACGAGCAGTACTTC. Protein: CSVRSGGNYEQYF.

The chain is built from TRBV11-3 and TRBJ1-4; D not certain. Germline V CDR1 and CDR2: SGHNT, YENEEA. This CDR3 is built from 13 residues. V was shortened by 0 bases and J by 8 bases, with 7 bases between the two germline ends. CDR3 in amino acids: CASSLEWGEKLFF. The CDR3 bases are TGTGCCAGCAGCTTAGAGTGGGGAGAAAAACTGTTTTTT.

This rearrangement joins TRBV3-1 (or the pseudogene TRBV3-2) to TRBJ1-2; possibly TRBD1 for D (5 bases). The CDR3 extends over 14 amino acids. V lost 4 bases to trimming and J lost 8 bases, with 17 bases between them. CDR1 is LGHDT and CDR2 is YNNKEL in the germline V gene (reference sequence). DNA for the CDR3: TGTGCCAGCAGCCGAGGACACCTCGATGGCGGCTACACCTTC. This gives the protein CASSRGHLDGGYTF.

V usage is TRBV5-1 and J usage is TRBJ1-3; D is ambiguous. V gave up 0 bases and J gave up 0 bases, with 10 bases separating them. From germline, CDR1 is SGHRS and CDR2 YFSETQ. This CDR3 region has 16 residues. CDR3 in DNA: TGCGCCAGCAGCTTGGCAGGCAGTACCTCTGGAAACACCATATATTTT. Translation: CASSLAGSTSGNTIYF.

The chain links TRBV28 to TRBJ2-3, with 7 bases identical to TRBD2. The germline V gene has CDR1 MDHEN and CDR2 SYDVKM. Unmatched junction bases numbered 3, after V lost 5 bases and J lost 10 bases. The CDR3 sequence is 11 residues long. CDR3 sequence reads: CASSDREAQYF. As DNA, the CDR3 is TGTGCCAGCAGTGACCGGGAGGCGCAGTATTTT.

The J gene is TRBJ1-1, the V gene TRBV2; 9 nucleotides line up with TRBD1. J lost 5 bases, V lost 6 bases, and 7 bases had no gene match. The CDR3 consists of 14 residues. Germline V gene sequence: CDR1 SNHLY, CDR2 FYNNEI. The CDR3: CASRNTGGLTEAFF. The CDR3 nucleotides are TGTGCCAGCAGGAATACAGGGGGCTTGACTGAAGCTTTCTTT. The full variable domain, its missing parts supplied by reference TRBV2 and TRBJ1-1, is EPEVTQTPSHQVTQMGQEVILRCVPISNHLYFYWYRQILGQKVEFLVSFYNNEISEKSEIFDDQFSVERPDGSNFTLKIRSTKLEDSAMYFCASRNTGGLTEAFFGQGTRLTVV.

The J gene is TRBJ1-1, the V gene TRBV18; TRBD1 matches at 7 bases. The V segment lost 4 bases and the J segment 6 bases; nucleotides outside the gene matches: 5. This CDR3 is 13 amino acids long. Germline V gene lookup returns CDR1 KGHSH and CDR2 LQKENI. CDR3 bases: TGTGCCAGCTCACACGACAGGGAATCTGAAGCTTTCTTT. Its protein is CASSHDRESEAFF.

The chain has TRBV6-5 and TRBJ2-1; TRBD2 might be the D (6 bases). CDR3 length equals 12 residues. The germline gives CDR1 MNHEY, CDR2 SVGAGI. Trimming took 7 bases from V and 10 from J, leaving 14 bases between them. CDR3 amino acids: CASNAVSGEQFF. The CDR3 DNA sequence: TGTGCCAGCAACGCGGTTAGCGGAGAGCAGTTCTTC.